Shown below are 32 T cell receptor beta chains from a single sample sequenced in a study of glioma-infiltrating T cells after dendritic cell vaccination. Clones were sequenced by immunoSEQ multiplex PCR, and TCRdb holds only the in-frame ones, with some missing. Among under 70,000 clones listed, more than 75% were seen once. The starting material was blood, obtained before dendritic cell vaccination. Receptors were obtained from a human donor with glioblastoma.

The rearrangement uses TRBV7-9 and TRBJ1-1; a possible D gene is TRBD1 (6 bases). V lost 5 bases to trimming and J lost 6 bases, with 10 bases between them. The germline CDR1 and CDR2 sequences are SEHNR and FQNEAQ (reference sequence). The CDR3 totals 12 residues. CDR3 nucleotides: TGTGCCAGCAGCCAGGGGTCCGCTGAAGCTTTCTTT. This gives the protein CASSQGSAEAFF.

The chain combines TRBV10-1 with TRBJ2-7; D is possibly TRBD2 (5 bases). CDR3 length: 13 amino acids. Germline V gives CDR1 WNHNN, CDR2 SYGVQD (reference sequence). The ends were cut back, 4 bases at V and 2 bases at J, with 9 bases in the middle. Written as DNA, the CDR3 is TGCGCCAGCAGTGGGGGAGCAACCTACGAGCAGTACTTC. Its protein product is CASSGGATYEQYF.

The V call is TRBV2, the J call TRBJ2-5, with D maybe TRBD1 (6 bases). CDR3 length: 14 amino acids. Trimming took off 5 bases at V and 5 bases at J, with 15 bases between the two ends. Germline loops: CDR1 SNHLY, CDR2 FYNNEI. The CDR3 DNA follows: TGTGCCAGCAGTTGGACAGCGTTCGGGGAGACCCAGTACTTC. Its protein product is CASSWTAFGETQYF.

This clone appeared a single time. This sequence joins TRBV5-1 and TRBJ2-3; 8 bases fit TRBD1. The V gene end was trimmed by 7 bases and the J gene end by 0 bases; junction bases not matched to a gene: 4. The germline CDR1 and CDR2 sequences are SGHRS and YFSETQ. This CDR3 has 14 amino acids. CDR3 sequence (DNA): TGCGCCAGCGTCCGGGACAGGAGCACAGATACGCAGTATTTT. Amino acid sequence: CASVRDRSTDTQYF.

This clone was observed a handful of times. V and J are TRBV10-3 and TRBJ2-7; D may be TRBD1 (5 bases). Trimming stripped 3 bases from V and 6 bases from J, with 9 bases between. Germline values: CDR1 ENHRY, CDR2 SYGVKD. The CDR3 covers 12 residues. The CDR3 spells CAISDRVREQYF. CDR3 coding DNA: TGTGCCATCAGTGACAGGGTACGCGAGCAGTACTTC.

V usage is TRBV18 and J usage is TRBJ1-1, with D uncertain. This CDR3 spans 15 amino acids. The germline gives CDR1 KGHSH, CDR2 LQKENI. V shed 1 base and J shed 5 bases, with 14 bases lying between them. The CDR3 is CASSPRVGSETEAFF. For the CDR3, the DNA is TGTGCCAGCTCACCACGGGTAGGGAGTGAGACTGAAGCTTTCTTT.

The chain uses TRBV11-2 and TRBJ2-3, with 9 bases matching TRBD1. In germline, CDR1 is SGHAT, CDR2 FQNNGV. The CDR3 covers 15 residues. V lost 3 bases to trimming and J lost 3 bases; unmatched junction nucleotides: 4. CDR3 nucleotides: TGTGCCAGCAGCTTTGGGACAGGGCCGACAGATACGCAGTATTTT. Its translation is CASSFGTGPTDTQYF.

The rearrangement uses TRBV4-2 and TRBJ2-7; TRBD1 matches 10 bases. The V segment lost 5 bases and the J segment 6 bases; nucleotides outside the gene matches: 7. The CDR3 contains 14 residues. CDR1 is LGHNA, CDR2 YNFKEQ, per germline. The DNA for the CDR3 is TGTGCCAGCAGCGGGACAGGGGACCAAAGCGAGCAGTACTTC. Encoded protein: CASSGTGDQSEQYF.

The chain recombines TRBV7-8 with TRBJ2-7; TRBD2 might be the D (6 bases). Trimming cost V 10 bases and J 4 bases, with 17 bases left between them. There are 13 residues in the CDR3. Germline V gene data show CDR1 as SGHVS and CDR2 as FQNEAQ. The CDR3 loop is CATTTGDPYEQYF. CDR3 in DNA: TGTGCCACCACAACGGGGGACCCTTACGAGCAGTACTTC. Drawing the rest from reference TRBV7-8 and TRBJ2-7, the complete variable domain is GAGVSQSPRYKVAKRGQDVALRCDPISGHVSLFWYQQALGQGPEFLTYFQNEAQLDKSGLPSDRFFAERPEGSVSTLKIQRTQQEDSAVYLCATTTGDPYEQYFGPGTRLTVT.

The chain employs TRBV2 and TRBJ2-3, with 10 bases aligning to TRBD1. This CDR3 has 15 residues. Germline values: CDR1 SNHLY, CDR2 FYNNEI. The trim removed 6 bases at V and 1 base at J, leaving 4 bases unmatched. The CDR3 DNA is TGTGCCAGCAGCGGGACAGGGGTGGGCACAGATACGCAGTATTTT. It codes for CASSGTGVGTDTQYF.

This chain joins TRBV9 and TRBJ2-7, with D perhaps matching TRBD1 (5 bases). The CDR3 runs to 13 residues. Germline V gene sequence: CDR1 SGDLS, CDR2 YYNGEE. V shed 4 bases and J shed 2 bases, with 10 bases lying between them. CDR3 in DNA: TGTGCCAGCAGCTCAGGGTTCACCTACGAGCAGTACTTC. It specifies CASSSGFTYEQYF.

The rearrangement joins TRBV19 to TRBJ2-7; 9 bases agree with TRBD1. Germline CDR1 is LNHDA and CDR2 is SQIVND (reference sequence). After removal of 5 bases from V and 6 bases from J, the junction contained 5 bases not matched to a gene. This CDR3 has 13 amino acids. The CDR3 DNA reads as TGTGCCAGTAGTGAACAGGGGGCGGGCGAGCAGTACTTC. Translated: CASSEQGAGEQYF.

The chain recombines TRBV28 with TRBJ2-1; 12 nucleotides match TRBD2. V was pared by 10 bases and J by 9 bases, with 10 bases of the junction left unmatched. Germline assignment: CDR1 MDHEN and CDR2 SYDVKM. This CDR3 region has 14 residues. The CDR3 protein is CATKLAGGQGEQFF. In nucleotides, the CDR3 is TGTGCCACTAAACTAGCGGGGGGCCAGGGTGAGCAGTTCTTC.

The chain has TRBV7-9 and TRBJ2-2; 10 nucleotides agree with TRBD2. The CDR3 sequence is 15 residues long. Per germline, CDR1 SEHNR and CDR2 FQNEAQ (reference sequence). V shed 3 bases and J 4 bases; nucleotides not matched to a gene: 2. CDR3 bases: TGTGCCAGCAGCTTGCTAGCGGGGGTCACCGGGGAGCTGTTTTTT. Translated: CASSLLAGVTGELFF.

This chain connects TRBV7-2 to TRBJ2-5; TRBD2 agrees at 7 bases. The trim removed 5 bases at V and 3 bases at J, leaving 6 bases unmatched. CDR1 and CDR2 from the germline V gene are SGHTA and FQGNSA. The CDR3 totals 14 residues. In nucleotides, the CDR3 is TGTGCCAGCAGCCGGGATGCGGGGGAAGAGACCCAGTACTTC. The encoded protein is CASSRDAGEETQYF.

The J gene is TRBJ1-2, the V gene TRBV28, with D possibly matching TRBD1 (5 bases). V shed 5 bases and J shed 6 bases, with 22 bases lying between them. The CDR3 consists of 16 residues. Germline V CDR1 and CDR2: MDHEN, SYDVKM. CDR3 loop: CASSEWGGARYDGYTF. The CDR3 DNA sequence: TGTGCCAGCAGTGAGTGGGGTGGGGCGCGGTACGATGGCTACACCTTC.

The chain has TRBV27 and TRBJ2-1; TRBD2 matches at 7 bases. The germline V gene has CDR1 MNHEY and CDR2 SMNVEV (reference sequence). This CDR3 is 16 amino acids long. V lost 6 bases to trimming and J lost 2 bases; unmatched junction nucleotides: 10. CDR3 DNA: TGTGCCAGCAGAGCGTCGGGCGGGGGAGCCTACAATGAGCAGTTCTTC. It encodes CASRASGGGAYNEQFF.

V gene TRBV9 combines with J gene TRBJ2-2; maybe TRBD1 (6 bases). Trimming took 0 bases from V and 4 from J, leaving 13 bases between them. Germline assignment: CDR1 SGDLS and CDR2 YYNGEE. The CDR3 extends over 16 amino acids. The CDR3 region has the DNA TGTGCCAGCAGCGTAGACGCCGGACAGTTCACCGGGGAGCTGTTTTTT. Translating it yields CASSVDAGQFTGELFF.

The CDR3 region is CASTPGGPKGYTF. CDR3 nucleotide sequence: TGTGCCAGCACCCCAGGGGGCCCTAAGGGCTACACCTTC. The genes are TRBV28 and TRBJ1-2; 8 nucleotides match TRBD1. The ends lost 7 bases at V and 8 bases at J; junction bases unmatched: 9. The germline V gene encodes CDR1 MDHEN and CDR2 SYDVKM. The CDR3 consists of 13 residues.

The chain couples TRBV6-4 to TRBJ1-2; TRBD1 matches 8 bases. Trimming cost V 5 bases and J 5 bases; bases outside gene matches: 10. Germline CDR1 MRHNA, CDR2 SNTAGT. CDR3 length: 15 amino acids. CDR3 sequence (DNA): TGTGCCAGCAGTCCTGGGACAGGACTAGATTATGGCTACACCTTC. It codes for CASSPGTGLDYGYTF.

The chain is built from TRBV4-1 and TRBJ1-1; 7 bases map to TRBD1. Germline V gene data show CDR1 as MGHRA and CDR2 as YSYEKL. V lost 2 bases and J lost 3; bases outside the gene matches: 12. The CDR3 is made up of 17 amino acids. Here the CDR3 DNA reads TGCGCCAGCAGCCAATCCCGTACAGGGGCTCAGGACACTGAAGCTTTCTTT. Translating it yields CASSQSRTGAQDTEAFF.

This rearrangement joins TRBV11-2 to TRBJ1-2, with 7 bases identical to TRBD1. Germline assignment: CDR1 SGHAT and CDR2 FQNNGV. Trimming at V came to 1 base and at J to 4 bases, leaving 18 bases not matched to a gene. The CDR3 sequence is 19 residues long. The CDR3 loop is CASSLVLASETGQFYGYTF. The DNA for the CDR3 is TGTGCCAGCAGCTTAGTTCTGGCTTCCGAAACGGGACAGTTCTATGGCTACACCTTC.

The chain is built from TRBV15 and TRBJ2-5; 7 bases agree with TRBD2. The CDR3 covers 17 residues. Germline CDR1 reads LNHNV; CDR2 reads YYDKDF (reference sequence). Losses at the gene ends were 4 bases for V and 3 bases for J; bases not matched to a gene: 14. The CDR3 spells CATSIGRGRSPKETQYF. The CDR3, as DNA: TGTGCCACCAGCATAGGGAGGGGTCGGTCCCCTAAAGAGACCCAGTACTTC.

V and J are TRBV30 and TRBJ1-3; TRBD1 is a possible D gene (5 bases). The length of the CDR3 is 20 residues. Per the germline V gene, CDR1 is GTSNPN and CDR2 is SVGIG (reference sequence). V gave up 0 bases and J gave up 0 bases, with 24 bases separating them. The CDR3 loop reads CAWSVRRGRPQPDSGNTIYF. For the CDR3, the DNA is TGTGCCTGGAGTGTACGGAGGGGCAGGCCCCAACCAGACTCTGGAAACACCATATATTTT.

This chain connects TRBV5-1 to TRBJ1-1; 7 nucleotides match TRBD1. Germline V gene sequence: CDR1 SGHRS, CDR2 YFSETQ. The CDR3 totals 13 residues. Germline trimming cut 2 bases from V and 4 bases from J; bases unmatched to any gene: 2. The CDR3 nucleotides are TGCGCCAGCAGCTTAGGACAGGCCACTGAAGCTTTCTTT. It specifies CASSLGQATEAFF.

The chain employs TRBV4-2 and TRBJ2-3, with a weak D call TRBD1 (6 bases). In germline, CDR1 is LGHNA, CDR2 YNFKEQ. Trimming removed 3 bases from V and 5 bases from J, with 9 bases in between. This CDR3 contains 13 residues. The CDR3 DNA reads TGTGCCAGCAGCCACCCCAGGGGAGATACGCAGTATTTT. It is translated as CASSHPRGDTQYF.

This chain uses TRBV7-9 with TRBJ2-1; D gene uncertain. The CDR3 covers 13 residues. In germline, CDR1 is SEHNR, CDR2 FQNEAQ (reference sequence). Trimming removed 6 bases from V and 9 bases from J, with 15 bases in between. CDR3 coding DNA: TGTGCCAGCAGGAAACTAACCGGCGGTGAGCAGTTCTTC. Protein: CASRKLTGGEQFF.

The chain couples TRBV10-3 to TRBJ2-3; 8 positions match TRBD1. The CDR3 totals 15 residues. The germline CDR1 and CDR2 sequences are ENHRY and SYGVKD. V dropped 4 bases and J dropped 3; count of bases not matched to a gene: 6. The DNA for the CDR3 is TGTGCCATCAGTGGTTCAGGGGGCGCGACAGATACGCAGTATTTT. Its translation: CAISGSGGATDTQYF.

The V and J genes are TRBV4-1 and TRBJ1-2, with 7 bases identical to TRBD1. CDR3 size: 14 residues. Looked up from germline, CDR1 is MGHRA and CDR2 is YSYEKL. V dropped 0 bases and J dropped 8; count of bases not matched to a gene: 6. In DNA, the CDR3 is TGCGCCAGCAGCCAAGATCACAGGGGAGGCGGCTACACCTTC. Protein product: CASSQDHRGGGYTF.

The genes are TRBV19 and TRBJ1-5; 9 bases are a match to TRBD1. The CDR3 length is 15 residues. V trimming: 4 bases; J trimming: 5 bases; junction bases outside the gene matches: 6. The V gene's germline CDR1 is LNHDA and CDR2 SQIVND (reference sequence). The CDR3 loop reads CASSTDRGKDQPQHF. CDR3 nucleotides: TGTGCCAGTAGTACCGACAGGGGGAAGGATCAGCCCCAGCATTTT.

V and J are TRBV7-8 and TRBJ2-3; TRBD1 matches at 10 bases. V dropped 5 bases and J dropped 1; count of bases not matched to a gene: 6. CDR1 is SGHVS, CDR2 FQNEAQ, per germline. There are 16 residues in the CDR3. The CDR3 bases are TGTGCCAGCAGCCCATGGACAGGGGGAGGCACAGATACGCAGTATTTT. Translating it yields CASSPWTGGGTDTQYF. Full variable domain (missing parts from reference TRBV7-8 and TRBJ2-3): GAGVSQSPRYKVAKRGQDVALRCDPISGHVSLFWYQQALGQGPEFLTYFQNEAQLDKSGLPSDRFFAERPEGSVSTLKIQRTQQEDSAVYLCASSPWTGGGTDTQYFGPGTRLTVL.

This rearrangement joins TRBV28 to TRBJ1-2; 8 bases map to TRBD1. The CDR3 runs to 13 residues. In germline, CDR1 is MDHEN, CDR2 SYDVKM. V dropped 10 bases and J dropped 6; count of bases not matched to a gene: 10. The CDR3 spells CATTTRDRNGYTF. CDR3 nucleotide sequence: TGTGCCACGACGACGCGGGACAGGAATGGCTACACCTTC.